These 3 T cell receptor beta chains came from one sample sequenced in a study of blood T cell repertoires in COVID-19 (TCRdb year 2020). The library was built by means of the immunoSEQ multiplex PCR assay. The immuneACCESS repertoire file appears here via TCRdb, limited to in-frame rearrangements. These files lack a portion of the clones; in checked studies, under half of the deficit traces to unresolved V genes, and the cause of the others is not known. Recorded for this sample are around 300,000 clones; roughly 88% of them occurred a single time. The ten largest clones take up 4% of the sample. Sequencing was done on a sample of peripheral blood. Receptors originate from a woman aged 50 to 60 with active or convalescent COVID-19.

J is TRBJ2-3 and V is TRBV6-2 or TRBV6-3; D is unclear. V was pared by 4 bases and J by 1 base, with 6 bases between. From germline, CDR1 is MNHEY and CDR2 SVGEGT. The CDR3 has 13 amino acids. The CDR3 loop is CASSSLGTDTQYF. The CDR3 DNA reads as TGTGCCAGCAGTTCTCTAGGCACAGATACGCAGTATTTT.

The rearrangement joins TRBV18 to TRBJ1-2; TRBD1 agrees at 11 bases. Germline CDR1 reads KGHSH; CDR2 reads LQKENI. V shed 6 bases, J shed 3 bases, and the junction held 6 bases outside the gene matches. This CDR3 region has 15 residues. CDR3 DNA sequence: TGTGCCAGCTCGAACCCGGGACAGGGGGACTATGGCTACACCTTC. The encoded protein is CASSNPGQGDYGYTF.

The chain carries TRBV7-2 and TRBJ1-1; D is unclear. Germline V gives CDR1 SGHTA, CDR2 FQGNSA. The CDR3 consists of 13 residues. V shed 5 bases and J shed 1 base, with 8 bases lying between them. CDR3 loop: CASSVNGNTEAFF. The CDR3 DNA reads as TGTGCCAGCAGCGTCAACGGGAACACTGAAGCTTTCTTT.